The clone carrying this TCR beta chain showed up just once. TCRdb keeps only in-frame clones here, not all; method: immunoSEQ multiplex PCR. In the table there are 130,000 or so clones, about 93% of which are singletons. Germline CDR1 and CDR2: SGHTA and FQGNSA. The length of the CDR3 is 17 residues. V gave up 4 bases and J gave up 0 bases; unmatched junction bases: 8. The data belong to a study of OX40 agonist ivuxolimab in advanced cancers. This TCR was recovered from an adult with an advanced solid tumor such as melanoma, head and neck, liver or kidney cancer. This specimen was CD4+ or CD8+ T cells sorted from blood, taken in a trial of the OX40 agonist ivuxolimab. V gene TRBV7-2 combines with J gene TRBJ2-1; 8 bases are shared with TRBD1. The CDR3 DNA sequence: TGTGCCAGCAGCTCCGGACAGGGCTATAGCTCCTACAATGAGCAGTTCTTC. It yields the protein CASSSGQGYSSYNEQFF. Based on the CDR3 plus reference TRBV7-2 and TRBJ2-1, the full variable domain is GAGVSQSPSNKVTEKGKDVELRCDPISGHTALYWYRQSLGQGLEFLIYFQGNSAPDKSGLPSDRFSAERTGGSVSTLTIQRTQQEDSAVYLCASSSGQGYSSYNEQFFGPGTRLTVL.